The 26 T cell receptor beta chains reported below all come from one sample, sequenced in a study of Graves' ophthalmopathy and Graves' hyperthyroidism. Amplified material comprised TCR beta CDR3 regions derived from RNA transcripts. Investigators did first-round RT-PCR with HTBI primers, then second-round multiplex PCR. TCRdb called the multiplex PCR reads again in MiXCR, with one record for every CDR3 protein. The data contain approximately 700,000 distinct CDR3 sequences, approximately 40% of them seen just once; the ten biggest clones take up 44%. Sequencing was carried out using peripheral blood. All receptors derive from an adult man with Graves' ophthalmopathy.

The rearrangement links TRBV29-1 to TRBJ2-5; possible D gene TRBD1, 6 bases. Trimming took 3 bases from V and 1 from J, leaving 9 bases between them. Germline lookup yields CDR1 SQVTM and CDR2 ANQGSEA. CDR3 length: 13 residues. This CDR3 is CSVDQGRQETQYF. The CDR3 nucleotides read TGCAGCGTTGATCAGGGGCGCCAAGAGACCCAGTACTTC. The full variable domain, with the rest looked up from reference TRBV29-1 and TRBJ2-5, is SAVISQKPSRDICQRGTSLTIQCQVDSQVTMMFWYRQQPGQSLTLIATANQGSEATYESGFVIDKFPISRPNLTFSTLTVSNMSPEDSSIYLCSVDQGRQETQYFGPGTRLLVL.

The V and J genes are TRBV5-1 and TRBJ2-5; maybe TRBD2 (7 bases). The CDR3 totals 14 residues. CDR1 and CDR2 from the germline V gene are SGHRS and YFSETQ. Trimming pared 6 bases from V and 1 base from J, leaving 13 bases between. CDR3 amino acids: CASTKGGGQETQYF. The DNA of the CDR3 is TGCGCCAGCACAAAGGGAGGGGGCCAAGAGACCCAGTACTTC. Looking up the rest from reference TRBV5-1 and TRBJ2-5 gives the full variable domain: KAGVTQTPRYLIKTRGQQVTLSCSPISGHRSVSWYQQTPGQGLQFLFEYFSETQRNKGNFPGRFSGRQFSNSRSEMNVSTLELGDSALYLCASTKGGGQETQYFGPGTRLLVL.

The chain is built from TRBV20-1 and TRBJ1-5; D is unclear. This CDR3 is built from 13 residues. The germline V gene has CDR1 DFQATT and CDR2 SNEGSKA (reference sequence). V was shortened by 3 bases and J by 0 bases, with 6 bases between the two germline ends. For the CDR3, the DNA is TGCAGTGCTAGTCAGGTTAGCAATCAGCCCCAGCATTTT. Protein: CSASQVSNQPQHF.

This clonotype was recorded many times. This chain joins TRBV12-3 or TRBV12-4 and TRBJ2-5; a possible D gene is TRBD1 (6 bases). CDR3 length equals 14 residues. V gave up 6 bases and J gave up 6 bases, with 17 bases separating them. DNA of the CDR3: TGTGCCAGCAGCCCCGCCAGGGGTGTGAAGACCCAGTACTTC. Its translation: CASSPARGVKTQYF.

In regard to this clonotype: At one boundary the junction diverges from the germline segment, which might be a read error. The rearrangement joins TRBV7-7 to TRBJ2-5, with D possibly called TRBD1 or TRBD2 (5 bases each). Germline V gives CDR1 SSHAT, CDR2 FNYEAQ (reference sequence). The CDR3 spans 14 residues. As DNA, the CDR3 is TGTGCTAGCAGCTCCGGGGCCCACCAAGAGACCCAGTACTTC. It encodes CASSSGAHQETQYF.

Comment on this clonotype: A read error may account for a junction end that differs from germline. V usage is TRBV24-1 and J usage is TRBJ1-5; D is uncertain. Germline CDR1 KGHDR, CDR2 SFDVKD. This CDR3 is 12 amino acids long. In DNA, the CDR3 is TGTGCCAGCAGTGCGGTAGGGCAGCCCCAGCATTTT. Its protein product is CASSAVGQPQHF.

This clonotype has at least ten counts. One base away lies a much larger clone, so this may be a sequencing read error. In nucleotides, the CDR3 is TGTGCCAGCTGTTCCTCTGGGGCCAACGTCCTGACTTTC. Translation: CASCSSGANVLTF. The genes are TRBV2 and TRBJ2-6; D ambiguous. The germline gives CDR1 SNHLY, CDR2 FYNNEI. The CDR3 is made up of 13 amino acids. The V end lost 8 bases, the J end lost 0 bases, and 5 bases lay between the germline ends. The whole variable domain, remainder taken from reference TRBV2 and TRBJ2-6, is EPEVTQTPSHQVTQMGQEVILRCVPISNHLYFYWYRQILGQKVEFLVSFYNNEISEKSEIFDDQFSVERPDGSNFTLKIRSTKLEDSAMYFCASCSSGANVLTFGAGSRLTVL.

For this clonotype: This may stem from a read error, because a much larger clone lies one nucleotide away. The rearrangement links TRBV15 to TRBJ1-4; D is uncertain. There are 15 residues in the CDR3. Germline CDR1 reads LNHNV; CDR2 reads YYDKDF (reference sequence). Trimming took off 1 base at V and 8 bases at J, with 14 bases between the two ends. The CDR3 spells CATSRGLASREKLFF. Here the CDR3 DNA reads TGTGCCACCAGCAGAGGCTTGGCGTCAAGGGAAAAACTGTTTTTT.

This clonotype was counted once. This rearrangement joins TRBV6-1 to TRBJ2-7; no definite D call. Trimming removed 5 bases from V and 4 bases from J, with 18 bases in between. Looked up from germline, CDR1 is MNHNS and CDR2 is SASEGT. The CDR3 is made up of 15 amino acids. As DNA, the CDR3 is TGTGCCAGCAGTTATCTAGATTACTCTCTTTACGAGCAGTACTTC. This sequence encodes CASSYLDYSLYEQYF.

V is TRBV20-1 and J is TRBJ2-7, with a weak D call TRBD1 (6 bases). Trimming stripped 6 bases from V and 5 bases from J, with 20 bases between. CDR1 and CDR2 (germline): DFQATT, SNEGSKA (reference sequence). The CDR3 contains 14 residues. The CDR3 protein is CSATALDRVNEQYF. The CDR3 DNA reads TGCAGTGCGACCGCCCTGGACAGAGTCAACGAGCAGTACTTC.

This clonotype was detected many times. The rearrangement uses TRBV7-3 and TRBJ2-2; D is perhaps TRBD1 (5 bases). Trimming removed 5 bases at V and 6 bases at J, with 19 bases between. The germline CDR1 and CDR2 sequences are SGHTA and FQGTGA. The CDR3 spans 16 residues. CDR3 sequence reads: CASSPVAGKFAGELFF. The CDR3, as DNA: TGTGCCAGCAGCCCGGTGGCAGGGAAGTTTGCCGGGGAGCTGTTTTTT.

DNA of the CDR3: TGTGCCAGCAGCTCGAACGCAGTCCCCGGCTCTGGGGCCAACGTCCTGACTTTC. Protein: CASSSNAVPGSGANVLTF. The genes are TRBV7-9 and TRBJ2-6, with D unresolved. The length of the CDR3 is 18 residues. Trimming shortened V by 4 bases and J by 0 bases, and 16 bases separated the two germline ends. Looked up from germline, CDR1 is SEHNR and CDR2 is FQNEAQ (reference sequence).

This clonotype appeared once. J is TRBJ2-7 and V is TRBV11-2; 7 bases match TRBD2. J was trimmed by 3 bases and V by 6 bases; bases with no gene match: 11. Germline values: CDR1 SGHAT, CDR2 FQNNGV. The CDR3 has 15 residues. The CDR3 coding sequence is TGTGCCAGCAGTGAGTCGGTCGGCGGGAGCTACGAGCAGTACTTC. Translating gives CASSESVGGSYEQYF.

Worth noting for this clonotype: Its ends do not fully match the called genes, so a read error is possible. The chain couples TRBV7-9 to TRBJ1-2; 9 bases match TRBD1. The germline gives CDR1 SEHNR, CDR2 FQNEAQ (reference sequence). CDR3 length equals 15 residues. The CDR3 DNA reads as TGCGCCAGCAGCCAAGTCTCCGGGACAGGGAATGGCTACACCTTC. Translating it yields CASSQVSGTGNGYTF.

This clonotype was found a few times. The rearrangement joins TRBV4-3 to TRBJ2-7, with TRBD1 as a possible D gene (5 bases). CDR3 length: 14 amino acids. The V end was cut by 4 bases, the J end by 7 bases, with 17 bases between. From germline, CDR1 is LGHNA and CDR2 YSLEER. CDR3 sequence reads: CASSRRYRTGEQYF. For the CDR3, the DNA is TGCGCCAGCAGCCGAAGATACAGGACGGGTGAGCAGTACTTC.

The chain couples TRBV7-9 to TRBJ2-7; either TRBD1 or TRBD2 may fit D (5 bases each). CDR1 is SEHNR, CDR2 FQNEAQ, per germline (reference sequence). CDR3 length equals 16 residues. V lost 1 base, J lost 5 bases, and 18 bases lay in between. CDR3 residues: CASSLVRGPRPHEQYF. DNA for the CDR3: TGTGCCAGCAGCTTAGTCCGGGGACCCCGACCCCACGAGCAGTACTTC.

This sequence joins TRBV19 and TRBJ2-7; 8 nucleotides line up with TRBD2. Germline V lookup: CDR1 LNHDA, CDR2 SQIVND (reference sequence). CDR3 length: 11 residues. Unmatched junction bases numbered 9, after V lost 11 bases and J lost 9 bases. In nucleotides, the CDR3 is TGTGCCGTGTCGGGGGGGGCGCGGCAGTACTTC. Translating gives CAVSGGARQYF.

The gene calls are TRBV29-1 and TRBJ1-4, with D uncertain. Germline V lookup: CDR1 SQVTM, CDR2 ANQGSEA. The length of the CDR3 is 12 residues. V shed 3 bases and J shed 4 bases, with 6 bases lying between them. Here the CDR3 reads CSVDNDNEKLFF. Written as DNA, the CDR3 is TGCAGCGTTGATAACGATAATGAAAAACTGTTTTTT.

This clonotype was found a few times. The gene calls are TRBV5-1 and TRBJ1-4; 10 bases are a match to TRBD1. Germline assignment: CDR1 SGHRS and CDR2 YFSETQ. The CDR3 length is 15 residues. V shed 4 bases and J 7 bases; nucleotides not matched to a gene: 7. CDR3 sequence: CASSPRDRGGEKLFF. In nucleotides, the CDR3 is TGCGCCAGCAGCCCCCGGGACAGGGGAGGTGAAAAACTGTTTTTT.

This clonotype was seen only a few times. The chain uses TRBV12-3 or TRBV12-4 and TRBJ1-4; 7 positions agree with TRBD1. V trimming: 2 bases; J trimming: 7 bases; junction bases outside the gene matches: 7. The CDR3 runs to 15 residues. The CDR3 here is CASSLTGTVGEKLFF. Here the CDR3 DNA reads TGTGCCAGCAGTTTAACAGGGACAGTGGGTGAAAAACTGTTTTTT.

DNA of the CDR3: TGTGCCAGCAGGAAAACATGGGAACCTAATTCACCCCTCCACTTT. Amino acid sequence: CASRKTWEPNSPLHF. This rearrangement joins TRBV10-3 to TRBJ1-6; D not resolved. The CDR3 contains 15 residues. Deletions cut 10 bases from V and 6 bases from J, with 19 bases between. Germline V gives CDR1 ENHRY, CDR2 SYGVKD.

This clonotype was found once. CDR3 in amino acids: CASSPGPDTEAFF. The CDR3 nucleotides are TGTGCCAGTAGTCCCGGCCCCGACACTGAAGCTTTCTTT. The chain carries TRBV19 and TRBJ1-1; D ambiguous. Germline loops: CDR1 LNHDA, CDR2 SQIVND (reference sequence). Trimming took 5 bases from V and 3 from J, leaving 10 bases between them. The CDR3 is 13 residues long.

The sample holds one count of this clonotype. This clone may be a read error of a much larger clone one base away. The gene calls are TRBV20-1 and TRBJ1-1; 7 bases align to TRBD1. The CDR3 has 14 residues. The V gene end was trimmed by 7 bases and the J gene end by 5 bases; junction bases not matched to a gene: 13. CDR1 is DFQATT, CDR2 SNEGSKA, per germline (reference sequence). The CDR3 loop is CSVRAGTVFTEAFF. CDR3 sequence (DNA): TGCAGTGTGAGGGCTGGGACAGTCTTTACTGAAGCTTTCTTT.

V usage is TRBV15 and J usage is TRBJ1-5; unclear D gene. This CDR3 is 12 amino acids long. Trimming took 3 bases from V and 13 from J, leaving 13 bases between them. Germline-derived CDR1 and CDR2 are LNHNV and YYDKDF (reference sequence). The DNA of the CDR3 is TGTGCCACCAGCAGTGTGGTAGGGAAACAGCATTTT. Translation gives CATSSVVGKQHF.

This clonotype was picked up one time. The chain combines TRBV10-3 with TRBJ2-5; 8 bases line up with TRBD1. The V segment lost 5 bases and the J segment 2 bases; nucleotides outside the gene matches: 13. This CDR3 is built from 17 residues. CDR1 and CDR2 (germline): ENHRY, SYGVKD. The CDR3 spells CAISYVRTGRYQETQYF. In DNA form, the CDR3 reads TGTGCCATCAGTTATGTCCGGACAGGGAGATATCAAGAGACCCAGTACTTC.

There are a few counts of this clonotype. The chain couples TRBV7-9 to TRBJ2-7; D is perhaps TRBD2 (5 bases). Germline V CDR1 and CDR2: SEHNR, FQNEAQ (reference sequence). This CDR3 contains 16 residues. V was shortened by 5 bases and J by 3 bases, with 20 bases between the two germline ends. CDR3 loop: CASSPGPYPDYYEQYF. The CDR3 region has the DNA TGTGCCAGCAGCCCTGGACCTTACCCCGACTACTACGAGCAGTACTTC.